This T cell receptor beta chain was captured by sequencing in a study of blood T cell repertoires in COVID-19. Study details: Samples representing acute and convalescent COVID-19 were sourced from the United States, Italy and Spain.

Those who participated ranged in age from roughly 18 to 100 years and resided in under 25 US areas. The study assigned cohorts using participant-reported clinical history. Per the germline V gene, CDR1 is MNHEY and CDR2 is SVGAGI. This CDR3 contains 13 residues. V lost 10 bases and J lost 5; bases outside the gene matches: 8. The table came from immunoSEQ multiplex PCR; TCRdb's copy has only in-frame clones and leaves some out. The sample yields about 280,000 clones, approximately 90% seen once. V gene TRBV6-5 combines with J gene TRBJ2-1; TRBD1 aligns across 7 bases. This clonotype was obtained from a woman in her 40s who had recovered from COVID-19. What was sequenced was PBMCs or T cells enriched from blood (not recorded which). CDR3 DNA: TGTGCCACCCGACAGGGTTCAGACAATGAGCAGTTCTTC. It codes for CATRQGSDNEQFF.